This T cell receptor (beta chain) derives from a study of blood T cell repertoires in COVID-19. Study-level background: The cDNA or gDNA used as material had been derived from T cells, B-cell-depleted T cells, or PBMCs.

Per the authors' pipeline: It was from reference gene primer amplification that nucleated cell counts were estimated. Here immunoSEQ multiplex PCR was the method, and the copy in TCRdb shows in-frame clones only, minus some. V, J and clone size derive from that table, while D and trimming were established from the DNA sequence. The data hold 180,000 or so clones, with more than 75% observed a single time. The source is a woman in her twenties or thirties who had recovered from COVID-19. Sequenced sample: PBMCs or T cells enriched from blood (not recorded which).

In nucleotides, the CDR3 is TGTGCCAGCAGCCGTAGCGGATCCGCCTACGAGCAGTACTTC. Translated: CASSRSGSAYEQYF. V is TRBV3-1 (or the pseudogene TRBV3-2) and J is TRBJ2-7; TRBD2 might be the D (6 bases). Trimming removed 4 bases from V and 2 bases from J, with 12 bases in between. The germline gives CDR1 LGHDT, CDR2 YNNKEL (reference sequence). There are 14 residues in the CDR3.